The 20 T cell receptor beta chains in this list originate from one sample, sequenced in a study of shared clonotypes between healthy human individuals. Clones were read by immunoSEQ multiplex PCR, and TCRdb kept only the in-frame ones, dropping some. Found here are 2.5 million or so clones, more than 90% of them singletons; the top ten hold over 0.12%. The sequenced sample consisted of naive CD4+ T cells sorted from blood. Subset denoted: CD45RA+ positively selected. These receptors all come from a man between 18 and 29 years old in good health.

The gene calls are TRBV6-1 and TRBJ1-3; 10 positions match TRBD1. CDR1 and CDR2 (germline): MNHNS, SASEGT. There are 18 residues in the CDR3. Germline trimming cut 0 bases from V and 4 bases from J; bases unmatched to any gene: 9. CDR3 bases: TGTGCCAGCAGTGAAGCCGCCGGGACAGGGGTCGCGGGAAACACCATATATTTT. This translates into CASSEAAGTGVAGNTIYF.

The chain joins TRBV10-3 to TRBJ2-7, with 10 bases fitting TRBD1. This CDR3 comprises 15 residues. Germline CDR1 is ENHRY and CDR2 is SYGVKD. The V and J ends lost 8 bases and 3 bases, in that order; junction bases with no gene match: 10. The CDR3 spells CAIGGGDRGLYEQYF. The CDR3 nucleotides read TGTGCCATCGGGGGCGGTGACAGGGGGCTCTACGAGCAGTACTTC.

The V and J genes are TRBV10-3 and TRBJ2-2; D may be TRBD1 (6 bases). Per the germline V gene, CDR1 is ENHRY and CDR2 is SYGVKD. Trimming shortened V by 8 bases and J by 3 bases, and 13 bases separated the two germline ends. The CDR3 loop spans 14 amino acids. This chain's CDR3 is CAIRDMAHTGELFF. The CDR3 region has the DNA TGTGCCATCCGGGACATGGCTCACACCGGGGAGCTGTTTTTT.

V and J are TRBV4-3 and TRBJ1-1; D possibly corresponds to TRBD1 (5 bases). Per germline, CDR1 LGHNA and CDR2 YSLEER. The CDR3 loop spans 13 amino acids. V dropped 0 bases and J dropped 10 bases, with 12 bases sitting between them. The CDR3 DNA is TGCGCCAGCAGCCAAGATCAGGGCGCCAGAGCTTTCTTT. Translation: CASSQDQGARAFF.

The chain carries TRBV4-1 and TRBJ2-7; 12 bases fit TRBD2. V lost 1 base and J lost 4; bases outside the gene matches: 11. Germline lookup yields CDR1 MGHRA and CDR2 YSYEKL. The CDR3 is 18 amino acids. The CDR3 region is CASSQGASGRADLYEQYF. The CDR3 nucleotides are TGCGCCAGCAGCCAAGGAGCTAGCGGGAGGGCCGACCTGTACGAGCAGTACTTC.

The chain recombines TRBV7-9 with TRBJ1-3; D is perhaps TRBD1 (6 bases). Germline V gene sequence: CDR1 SEHNR, CDR2 FQNEAQ (reference sequence). This CDR3 comprises 15 residues. V lost 5 bases to trimming and J lost 0 bases, with 11 bases between them. In DNA form, the CDR3 reads TGTGCCAGCAGCGTCCCACAGGGCTCTGGAAACACCATATATTTT. The encoded protein is CASSVPQGSGNTIYF.

The rearrangement joins TRBV18 to TRBJ2-4, with unresolved D. Trimming shortened V by 2 bases and J by 0 bases, and 17 bases separated the two germline ends. Per germline, CDR1 KGHSH and CDR2 LQKENI. This CDR3 is built from 18 residues. The CDR3 bases are TGTGCCAGCTCACCATCTGTGCAAACCTTCTTAGCCAAAAACATTCAGTACTTC. The encoded protein is CASSPSVQTFLAKNIQYF.

This chain joins TRBV7-9 and TRBJ1-2; 7 nucleotides line up with TRBD1. CDR1 SEHNR and CDR2 FQNEAQ come from the germline V gene (reference sequence). The CDR3 is made up of 16 amino acids. Unmatched junction bases numbered 17, after V lost 5 bases and J lost 8 bases. CDR3 DNA: TGTGCCAGCAGCATACCCGGTGTGGAGGGGGCGAGGGGCTACACCTTC. Protein sequence: CASSIPGVEGARGYTF.

As to this clone: Distinct nucleotide sequences in the sample also encode this CDR3. The chain employs TRBV2 and TRBJ2-1, with 11 bases that match TRBD2. Germline assignment: CDR1 SNHLY and CDR2 FYNNEI. Trimming removed 6 bases from V and 6 bases from J; junction bases left unmatched: 7. CDR3 size: 15 residues. The CDR3 reads CASSLRLAGSNEQFF. Here the CDR3 DNA reads TGTGCCAGCAGCTTGCGACTAGCGGGGAGCAATGAGCAGTTCTTC.

V is TRBV6-5 and J is TRBJ2-1, with D unclear. CDR1 is MNHEY, CDR2 SVGAGI, per germline. Trimming removed 0 bases at V and 7 bases at J, with 7 bases between. CDR3 length: 13 amino acids. The CDR3 coding sequence is TGTGCCAGCAGTTACTCGTACTCGAATGAGCAGTTCTTC. This codes for CASSYSYSNEQFF.

The chain has TRBV6-1 and TRBJ1-1; D possibly corresponds to TRBD1 (6 bases). V lost 4 bases and J lost 5, with 17 bases in between. Germline assignment: CDR1 MNHNS and CDR2 SASEGT. The CDR3 runs to 15 residues. The CDR3 nucleotides read TGTGCCAGCAGTGCCGGGACACTCGGAGGGACTGAAGCTTTCTTT. Residues: CASSAGTLGGTEAFF.

To note about this clone: At the DNA level, this CDR3 is encoded by other sequences in the same sample as well. J is TRBJ1-1 and V is TRBV2; D ambiguous. The germline CDR1 and CDR2 sequences are SNHLY and FYNNEI. The CDR3 has 13 amino acids. The V and J ends lost 3 bases and 2 bases respectively, with 7 bases between them. CDR3 coding DNA: TGTGCCAGCAGTGACAGAATCAACACTGAAGCTTTCTTT. Amino acids: CASSDRINTEAFF.

The chain links TRBV5-1 to TRBJ2-7; D not resolved. CDR3 size: 14 residues. V was cut by 0 bases and J by 3 bases, with 10 bases left in between. Looked up from germline, CDR1 is SGHRS and CDR2 is YFSETQ. CDR3 DNA sequence: TGCGCCAGCAGCTTGGGGGCTGGTTTCTACGAGCAGTACTTC. Protein: CASSLGAGFYEQYF.

The gene calls are TRBV7-2 and TRBJ2-7; no reliable D call. The germline V gene encodes CDR1 SGHTA and CDR2 FQGNSA. Trimming removed 4 bases at V and 0 bases at J, with 4 bases between. This CDR3 spans 12 amino acids. The CDR3 reads CASSWSSYEQYF. The CDR3 region has the DNA TGTGCCAGCAGCTGGAGCTCCTACGAGCAGTACTTC.

A word on this clone: Additional DNA sequences in this sample encode the identical CDR3. The CDR3 DNA reads as TGCGCCAGCAGCTTGGAAGGTAACGGGGAGCTGTTTTTT. Amino acid sequence: CASSLEGNGELFF. The V gene is TRBV5-1, the J gene TRBJ2-2; D gene ambiguous. Germline V gene lookup returns CDR1 SGHRS and CDR2 YFSETQ. V shed 0 bases and J shed 7 bases, with 7 bases lying between them. The CDR3 length is 13 residues.

The rearrangement joins TRBV25-1 to TRBJ1-1, with unresolved D. In germline, CDR1 is MGHDK, CDR2 SYGVNS. The V end lost 8 bases, the J end lost 5 bases, and 15 bases lay between the germline ends. The CDR3 has 13 residues. The CDR3 region has the DNA TGTGCCAGCTTCGCTTCACCGGGAACTGAAGCTTTCTTT. Translated: CASFASPGTEAFF.

This rearrangement joins TRBV5-1 to TRBJ2-3; 9 bases match TRBD2. Germline assignment: CDR1 SGHRS and CDR2 YFSETQ. The CDR3 covers 16 residues. The ends lost 3 bases at V and 2 bases at J; junction bases unmatched: 7. The CDR3 loop reads CASSSRLAAITDTQYF. CDR3 in DNA: TGCGCCAGCAGCTCGCGACTAGCGGCTATCACAGATACGCAGTATTTT.

This chain uses TRBV9 with TRBJ2-2; no firm D call. CDR1 SGDLS and CDR2 YYNGEE come from the germline V gene. This CDR3 is 15 amino acids long. Trimming shortened V by 0 bases and J by 1 base, and 7 bases separated the two germline ends. The CDR3 loop is CASSVGGLNTGELFF. Here the CDR3 DNA reads TGTGCCAGCAGCGTAGGTGGCTTGAACACCGGGGAGCTGTTTTTT.

This chain links TRBV28 with TRBJ1-2; D gene unclear. Germline V gives CDR1 MDHEN, CDR2 SYDVKM. The CDR3 has 13 amino acids. V was cut by 2 bases and J by 4 bases, with 8 bases left in between. The CDR3 spells CASSLRTVYGYTF. CDR3 nucleotides: TGTGCCAGCAGTTTACGGACGGTCTATGGCTACACCTTC.

This chain connects TRBV30 to TRBJ2-7; D is undetermined. The CDR3 has 12 amino acids. V was pared by 2 bases and J by 3 bases, with 8 bases between. Germline V gives CDR1 GTSNPN, CDR2 SVGIG (reference sequence). The CDR3 loop reads CAWSPGIYEQYF. The CDR3 DNA reads as TGTGCCTGGAGTCCAGGCATCTACGAGCAGTACTTC.